This T cell receptor (beta chain) was identified in a study of blood T cell repertoires in COVID-19. Overall study: The samples span acute and convalescent COVID-19 from the United States, Italy and Spain. T cells, B-cell-depleted T cells, or PBMCs supplied cDNA or gDNA.

Study processing details: Scientists estimated how many nucleated cells there were by amplifying reference gene primers. Sequencing used immunoSEQ multiplex PCR; TCRdb keeps in-frame clones, though not all of them. V, J and clone size were drawn from that table, and D and trimming were deduced from the DNA. Seen here are tens of thousands of clones, 70% to 85% observed once, and the top ten hold around 11%. CDR1 GTSNPN and CDR2 SVGIG come from the germline V gene (reference sequence). CDR3 length: 16 residues. V was shortened by 1 base and J by 0 bases, with 13 bases between the two germline ends. The TCR originated in a man aged 70 or older with acute or convalescent COVID-19. Sequencing used peripheral blood. V is TRBV30 and J is TRBJ1-3; D call uncertain. The CDR3 sequence: CAWSAGLIFSGNTIYF. The CDR3 DNA sequence: TGTGCCTGGAGTGCTGGACTCATTTTCTCTGGAAACACCATATATTTT. The entire variable domain, with the rest obtained from reference TRBV30 and TRBJ1-3, is as follows: SQTIHQWPATLVQPVGSPLSLECTVEGTSNPNLYWYRQAAGRGLQLLFYSVGIGQISSEVPQNLSASRPQDRQFILSSKKLLLSDSGFYLCAWSAGLIFSGNTIYFGEGSWLTVV.